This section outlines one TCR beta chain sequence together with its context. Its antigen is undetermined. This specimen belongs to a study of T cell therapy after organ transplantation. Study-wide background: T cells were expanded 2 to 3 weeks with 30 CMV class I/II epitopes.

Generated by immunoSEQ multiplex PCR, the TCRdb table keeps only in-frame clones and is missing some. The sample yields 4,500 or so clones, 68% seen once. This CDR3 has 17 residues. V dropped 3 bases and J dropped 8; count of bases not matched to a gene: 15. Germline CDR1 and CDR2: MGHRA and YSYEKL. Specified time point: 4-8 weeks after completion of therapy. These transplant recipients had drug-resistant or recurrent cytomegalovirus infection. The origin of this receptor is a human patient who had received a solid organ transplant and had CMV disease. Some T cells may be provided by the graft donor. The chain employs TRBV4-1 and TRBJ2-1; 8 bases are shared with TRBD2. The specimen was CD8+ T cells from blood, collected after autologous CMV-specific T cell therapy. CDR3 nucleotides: TGCGCCAGCAGCCAGGATGGAGGGGCGGGGGGCTTGGATGAGCAGTTCTTC. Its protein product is CASSQDGGAGGLDEQFF.